The present TCR beta chain was sequenced within a study of shared clonotypes between healthy human individuals. Study outcomes and limitations: Naive subsets, compared against memory subsets, generally had larger estimated richness values. It was the non-shared clonotypes that had lower generation probabilities than clonotypes shared by all four donors.

Comment on this clone: Its antigen is currently unknown.

Losses at the gene ends were 2 bases for V and 8 bases for J; bases not matched to a gene: 12. Germline CDR1 and CDR2: LGHNA and YSLEER. The CDR3 length is 17 residues. Clones were sequenced by immunoSEQ multiplex PCR, and TCRdb holds only the in-frame ones, with some missing. The data contain 2,500,000 or so clones, 85% to 95% of them singletons. Every donor was a Caucasian adult from Nashville, Tennessee. The sequencing sample was made of naive CD4+ T cells from PBMCs. The subset here: CD45RA+ positively selected. This clonotype was sampled from a man between 18 and 29 years old in good health. Some clones in this sample may be carry-over from other donors' samples. The chain has TRBV4-3 and TRBJ2-1, with 10 bases fitting TRBD2. The DNA of the CDR3 is TGCGCCAGCAGCCAACCATTTTTAGCGGGAGGTAAAGATGAGCAGTTCTTC. It specifies CASSQPFLAGGKDEQFF.